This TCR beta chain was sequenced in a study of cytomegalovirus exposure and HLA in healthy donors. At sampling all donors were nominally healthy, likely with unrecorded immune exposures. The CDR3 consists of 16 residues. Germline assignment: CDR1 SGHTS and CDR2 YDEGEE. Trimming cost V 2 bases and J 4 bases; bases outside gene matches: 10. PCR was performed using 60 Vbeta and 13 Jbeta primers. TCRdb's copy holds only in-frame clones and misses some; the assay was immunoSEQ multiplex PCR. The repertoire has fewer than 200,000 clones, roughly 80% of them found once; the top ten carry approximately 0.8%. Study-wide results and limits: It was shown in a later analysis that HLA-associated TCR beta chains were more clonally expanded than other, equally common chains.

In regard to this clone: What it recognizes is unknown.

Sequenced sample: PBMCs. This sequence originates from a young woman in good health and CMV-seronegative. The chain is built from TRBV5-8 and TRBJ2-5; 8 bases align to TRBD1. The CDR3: CASSFGLDRAVETQYF. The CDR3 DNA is TGTGCCAGCAGCTTTGGGTTGGACAGGGCGGTAGAGACCCAGTACTTC.